The next 18 T cell receptor beta chains were all read from a single sample in a study of identical twins. MiXCR, run by TCRdb on the 5' RACE reads, gives a single entry per CDR3 protein. The table lists 1,800,000 or so distinct CDR3 sequences, around a third of them singletons, with 0.27% in the top ten. Material: cord blood. These receptors were obtained from a newborn girl in good health.

The rearrangement links TRBV6-1 to TRBJ2-1, with D possibly being TRBD2 (6 bases). Germline values: CDR1 MNHNS, CDR2 SASEGT. Trimming took 2 bases from V and 4 from J, leaving 12 bases between them. The CDR3 is 15 residues long. The CDR3 nucleotides read TGTGCCAGCAGTGAACAGGCGGGAACGTACAATGAGCAGTTCTTC. The encoded protein is CASSEQAGTYNEQFF.

The gene calls are TRBV12-3 or TRBV12-4 and TRBJ2-2; D is undetermined. The V end lost 6 bases, the J end lost 6 bases, and 11 bases lay between the germline ends. The CDR3 is 13 amino acids. This chain's CDR3 is CASSSGGSGELFF. The CDR3 DNA follows: TGTGCCAGCAGCTCTGGTGGCTCCGGGGAGCTGTTTTTT.

The chain joins TRBV25-1 to TRBJ1-1; maybe TRBD1 (6 bases). Trimming pared 0 bases from V and 4 bases from J, leaving 6 bases between. The CDR3 is made up of 13 amino acids. Germline V gives CDR1 MGHDK, CDR2 SYGVNS. The chain's CDR3 is CASSEYRGTEAFF. In nucleotides, the CDR3 is TGTGCCAGCAGTGAATACAGGGGCACTGAAGCTTTCTTT.

In this sample, this clonotype turned up a few times. J is TRBJ2-3 and V is TRBV12-3 or TRBV12-4; D gene unclear. This CDR3 has 14 amino acids. V shed 7 bases and J shed 2 bases, with 13 bases lying between them. Here the CDR3 reads CASTRRGDTDTQYF. Written as DNA, the CDR3 is TGTGCCAGCACCCGGCGTGGGGACACAGATACGCAGTATTTT.

This chain connects TRBV4-1 to TRBJ2-1, with D perhaps matching TRBD1 or TRBD2 (5 bases each). Germline CDR1 MGHRA, CDR2 YSYEKL. The CDR3 extends over 16 amino acids. The V end was cut by 0 bases, the J end by 5 bases, with 14 bases between. The DNA of the CDR3 is TGCGCCAGCAGCCAAGAAAGGGACCTACTCCACAATGAGCAGTTCTTC. The encoded protein is CASSQERDLLHNEQFF.

The table lists this clonotype with a few counts. J is TRBJ2-3 and V is TRBV28; 13 bases agree with TRBD2. Germline V CDR1 and CDR2: MDHEN, SYDVKM. The V segment lost 10 bases and the J segment 0 bases; nucleotides outside the gene matches: 22. The CDR3 loop spans 21 amino acids. The CDR3 nucleotides are TGTGCCATAAACAGACAGGAGCGATGGACTAGCGGGAGTGAAAGCACAGATACGCAGTATTTT. Protein product: CAINRQERWTSGSESTDTQYF.

The chain has TRBV7-2 and TRBJ1-1, with D maybe TRBD1 (6 bases). CDR1 and CDR2 (germline): SGHTA, FQGNSA. Trimming removed 5 bases from V and 0 bases from J, with 13 bases in between. The CDR3 spans 15 residues. CDR3 in amino acids: CASSSSGTLNTEAFF. CDR3 in DNA: TGTGCCAGCAGCAGTTCCGGGACACTGAACACTGAAGCTTTCTTT. Variable domain in full (rest from reference TRBV7-2 and TRBJ1-1): GAGVSQSPSNKVTEKGKDVELRCDPISGHTALYWYRQSLGQGLEFLIYFQGNSAPDKSGLPSDRFSAERTGGSVSTLTIQRTQQEDSAVYLCASSSSGTLNTEAFFGQGTRLTVV.

This clonotype was seen more than once but under ten times. The chain joins TRBV4-1 to TRBJ2-7; 9 nucleotides match TRBD1. Germline CDR1 is MGHRA and CDR2 is YSYEKL. This CDR3 contains 16 residues. Trimming cost V 4 bases and J 2 bases; bases outside gene matches: 9. Here the CDR3 reads CASSPYGTGTTYEQYF. The DNA for the CDR3 is TGCGCCAGCAGCCCTTATGGGACAGGGACTACCTACGAGCAGTACTTC.

The chain couples TRBV6-1 to TRBJ2-1; 8 nucleotides agree with TRBD1. Germline assignment: CDR1 MNHNS and CDR2 SASEGT. The CDR3 extends over 14 amino acids. Unmatched junction bases numbered 5, after V lost 8 bases and J lost 2 bases. The CDR3 DNA reads as TGTGCCAGCGCTGACAGGGGAACCTACAATGAGCAGTTCTTC. Residues: CASADRGTYNEQFF.

This sequence joins TRBV3-1 and TRBJ1-2; D is perhaps TRBD1 (6 bases). Trimming pared 3 bases from V and 2 bases from J, leaving 10 bases between. The CDR3 spans 14 residues. The germline V gene encodes CDR1 LGHDT and CDR2 YNNKEL (reference sequence). The CDR3 DNA is TGTGCCAGCAGCCAGAGGACAGTAAACTATGGCTACACCTTC. This encodes CASSQRTVNYGYTF.

In this sample, this clonotype turned up a few times. The chain has TRBV7-9 and TRBJ2-7; weak D call: TRBD1 (7 bases). CDR3 size: 15 residues. Germline CDR1 is SEHNR and CDR2 is FQNEAQ (reference sequence). Trimming removed 5 bases at V and 2 bases at J, with 16 bases between. This CDR3 is CASSRGTDPTYEQYF. The CDR3 DNA follows: TGTGCCAGCAGCCGCGGGACAGACCCTACCTACGAGCAGTACTTC.

This clonotype turned up a few times. The chain combines TRBV20-1 with TRBJ2-7; 10 nucleotides match TRBD2. The CDR3 loop spans 16 amino acids. Germline V gene lookup returns CDR1 DFQATT and CDR2 SNEGSKA (reference sequence). V lost 2 bases and J lost 1; bases outside the gene matches: 8. Written as DNA, the CDR3 is TGCAGTGCTAGACCTACCGGACTAGCGGAATCCTACGAGCAGTACTTC. Amino acids: CSARPTGLAESYEQYF.

The V call is TRBV4-1, the J call TRBJ2-3; 7 bases align to TRBD2. This CDR3 has 16 residues. Germline CDR1 and CDR2: MGHRA and YSYEKL. Trimming at V came to 0 bases and at J to 5 bases, leaving 8 bases not matched to a gene. The CDR3 spells CASSQDGRLAVDTQYF. The CDR3 region has the DNA TGCGCCAGCAGCCAAGACGGTCGACTAGCCGTAGATACGCAGTATTTT.

This chain joins TRBV21-1 and TRBJ2-3. TRBV21-1 constitutes a pseudogene. This CDR3 comprises 12 residues. CDR3 amino acids: CASSKARDTQYF. As DNA, the CDR3 is TGTGCCAGCAGCAAAGCGCGGGATACGCAGTATTTT.

The chain carries TRBV6-2 or TRBV6-3 and TRBJ2-4, with D tentatively TRBD1 (7 bases). The J call may be mistaken, given a closer DNA end match to TRBJ2-7. This CDR3 has 16 amino acids. CDR1 MNHEY and CDR2 SVGEGT come from the germline V gene. In nucleotides, the CDR3 is TGTGCCAGCAGTTACGGGGGGACAGTAAGGACCTACGAGCAGTACTTC. Its protein product is CASSYGGTVRTYEQYF.

This sequence joins TRBV2 and TRBJ2-3, with 7 bases matching TRBD1. This CDR3 contains 15 residues. The junction had 10 bases not matched to a gene; V was cut back by 5 bases and J by 5 bases. Germline CDR1 is SNHLY and CDR2 is FYNNEI. This CDR3 is CASSTDRNAVDTQYF. CDR3 DNA sequence: TGTGCCAGCAGTACGGACAGGAATGCTGTAGATACGCAGTATTTT.

V and J are TRBV28 and TRBJ1-2; 9 positions match TRBD1. Germline V gene lookup returns CDR1 MDHEN and CDR2 SYDVKM. The V and J ends lost 5 bases and 5 bases, in that order; junction bases with no gene match: 12. This CDR3 has 16 residues. The CDR3 nucleotides are TGTGCCAGCAGTAGAGTAGGGGGACAGGGACTGTATGGCTACACCTTC. It yields the protein CASSRVGGQGLYGYTF.

V and J are TRBV7-8 and TRBJ1-4; D is perhaps TRBD1 (5 bases). Trimming pared 1 base from V and 11 bases from J, leaving 11 bases between. Per germline, CDR1 SGHVS and CDR2 FQNEAQ. The CDR3 totals 13 residues. This CDR3 reads CASSLGGKGKLFF. As DNA, the CDR3 is TGTGCCAGCAGCTTAGGGGGGAAGGGCAAACTGTTTTTT. Looking up the rest from reference TRBV7-8 and TRBJ1-4 gives the full variable domain: GAGVSQSPRYKVAKRGQDVALRCDPISGHVSLFWYQQALGQGPEFLTYFQNEAQLDKSGLPSDRFFAERPEGSVSTLKIQRTQQEDSAVYLCASSLGGKGKLFFGSGTQLSVL.